The 2 T cell receptor beta chains given below trace back to one sample, sequenced in a study of regulatory T cells in long-lasting Graves disease. iRepertoire HTBI primers and Arm-PCR of CDR3 regions built TCR beta libraries. TCRdb re-called the multiplex PCR reads through MiXCR, storing one row per CDR3 protein. The repertoire holds fewer than 550,000 distinct CDR3 sequences, with about a fifth as singletons. Specified time point: persistent/refractory GD, antithyroid drugs over 5 years with positive TRAb. The authors made the TCR library using RNA they extracted from PBMCs. The sample consisted of peripheral blood mononuclear cells (PBMCs), taken when the disease was refractory, from a patient treated with antithyroid drugs. The receptors stem from a female donor with Graves disease.

This clonotype was picked up many times. The J gene is TRBJ1-2, the V gene TRBV11-2; D may be TRBD1 (6 bases). Germline CDR1 reads SGHAT; CDR2 reads FQNNGV. Trimming took off 6 bases at V and 6 bases at J, with 14 bases between the two ends. The length of the CDR3 is 13 residues. CDR3 residues: CASRPTGWDGYTF. The DNA for the CDR3 is TGTGCCAGCAGGCCGACAGGTTGGGATGGCTACACCTTC. Based on the CDR3 plus reference TRBV11-2 and TRBJ1-2, the full variable domain is EAGVAQSPRYKIIEKRQSVAFWCNPISGHATLYWYQQILGQGPKLLIQFQNNGVVDDSQLPKDRFSAERLKGVDSTLKIQPAKLEDSAVYLCASRPTGWDGYTFGSGTRLTVV.

A single count supports this clonotype. Here the CDR3 DNA reads TGTGCCAGCAGCGCCTTTCGGTACAATGAGCAGTTCTTC. It specifies CASSAFRYNEQFF. The chain uses TRBV9 and TRBJ2-1; D is undetermined. V gave up 3 bases and J gave up 4 bases, with 8 bases separating them. The germline gives CDR1 SGDLS, CDR2 YYNGEE. This CDR3 has 13 residues.